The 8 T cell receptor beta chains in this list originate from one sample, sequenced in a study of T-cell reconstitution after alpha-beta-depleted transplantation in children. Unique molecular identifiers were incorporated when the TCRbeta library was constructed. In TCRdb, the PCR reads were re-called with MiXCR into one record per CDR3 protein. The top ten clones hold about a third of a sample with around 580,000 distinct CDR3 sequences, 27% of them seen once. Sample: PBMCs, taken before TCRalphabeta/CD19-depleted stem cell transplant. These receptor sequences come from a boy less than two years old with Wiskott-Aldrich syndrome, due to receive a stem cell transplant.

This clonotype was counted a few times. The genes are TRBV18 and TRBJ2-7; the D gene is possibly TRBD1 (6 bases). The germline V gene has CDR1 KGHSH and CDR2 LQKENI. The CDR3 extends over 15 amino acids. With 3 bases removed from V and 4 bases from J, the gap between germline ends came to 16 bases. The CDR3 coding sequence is TGTGCCAGCTCACCTCGTACAGGGACCCATTACGAGCAGTACTTC. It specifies CASSPRTGTHYEQYF. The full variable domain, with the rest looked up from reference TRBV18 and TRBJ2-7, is NAGVMQNPRHLVRRRGQEARLRCSPMKGHSHVYWYRQLPEEGLKFMVYLQKENIIDESGMPKERFSAEFPKEGPSILRIQQVVRGDSAAYFCASSPRTGTHYEQYFGPGTRLTVT.

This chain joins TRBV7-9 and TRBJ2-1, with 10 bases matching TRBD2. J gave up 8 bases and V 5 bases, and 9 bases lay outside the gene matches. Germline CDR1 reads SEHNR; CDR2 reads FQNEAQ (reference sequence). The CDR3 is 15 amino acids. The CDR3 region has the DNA TGTGCCAGCAGCCCGTCTAGCGGGAGACGAGATGAGCAGTTCTTC. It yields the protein CASSPSSGRRDEQFF.

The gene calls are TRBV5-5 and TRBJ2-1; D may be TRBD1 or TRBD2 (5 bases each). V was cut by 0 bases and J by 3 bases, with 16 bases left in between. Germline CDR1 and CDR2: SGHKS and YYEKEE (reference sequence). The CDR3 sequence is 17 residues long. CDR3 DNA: TGTGCCAGCAGCTTGGATGGGACCCCACCCAGCTACAATGAGCAGTTCTTC. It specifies CASSLDGTPPSYNEQFF. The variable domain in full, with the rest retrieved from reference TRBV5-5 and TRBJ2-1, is DAGVTQSPTHLIKTRGQQVTLRCSPISGHKSVSWYQQVLGQGPQFIFQYYEKEERGRGNFPDRFSARQFPNYSSELNVNALLLGDSALYLCASSLDGTPPSYNEQFFGPGTRLTVL.

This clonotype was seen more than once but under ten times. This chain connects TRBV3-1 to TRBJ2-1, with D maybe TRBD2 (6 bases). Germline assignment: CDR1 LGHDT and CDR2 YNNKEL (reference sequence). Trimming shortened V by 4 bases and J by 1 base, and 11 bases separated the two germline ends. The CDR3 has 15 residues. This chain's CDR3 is CASSPGLLSYNEQFF. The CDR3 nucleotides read TGTGCCAGCAGCCCGGGACTCCTGTCCTACAATGAGCAGTTCTTC.

CDR3 amino acids: CASSLLLAGDNEQFF. The CDR3 coding sequence is TGTGCCAGCAGCTTACTACTAGCGGGGGACAATGAGCAGTTCTTC. The chain has TRBV7-2 and TRBJ2-1, with 11 positions matching TRBD2. J gave up 5 bases and V 2 bases, and 2 bases lay outside the gene matches. Germline V gives CDR1 SGHTA, CDR2 FQGNSA. This CDR3 comprises 15 residues. Filled out from reference TRBV7-2 and TRBJ2-1, the complete variable domain reads GAGVSQSPSNKVTEKGKDVELRCDPISGHTALYWYRQSLGQGLEFLIYFQGNSAPDKSGLPSDRFSAERTGGSVSTLTIQRTQQEDSAVYLCASSLLLAGDNEQFFGPGTRLTVL.

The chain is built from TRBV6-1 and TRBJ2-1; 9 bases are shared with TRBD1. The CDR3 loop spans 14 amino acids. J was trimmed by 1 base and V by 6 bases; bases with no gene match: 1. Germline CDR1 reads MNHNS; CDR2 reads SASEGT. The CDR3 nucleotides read TGTGCCAGCAGACAGGGGGCTTCCTACAATGAGCAGTTCTTC. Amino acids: CASRQGASYNEQFF.

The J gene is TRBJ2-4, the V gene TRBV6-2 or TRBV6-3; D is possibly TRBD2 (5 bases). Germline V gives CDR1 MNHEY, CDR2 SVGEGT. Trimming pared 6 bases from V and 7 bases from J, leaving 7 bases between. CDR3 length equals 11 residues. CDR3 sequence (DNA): TGTGCCAGCAGCCCGGGGAACATTCAGTACTTC. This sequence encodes CASSPGNIQYF.

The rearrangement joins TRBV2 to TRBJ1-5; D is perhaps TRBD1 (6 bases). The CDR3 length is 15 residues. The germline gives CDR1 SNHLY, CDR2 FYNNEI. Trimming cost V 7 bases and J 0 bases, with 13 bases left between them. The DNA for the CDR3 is TGTGCCAGCACCACCGACAGGCATAGCAATCAGCCCCAGCATTTT. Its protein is CASTTDRHSNQPQHF.